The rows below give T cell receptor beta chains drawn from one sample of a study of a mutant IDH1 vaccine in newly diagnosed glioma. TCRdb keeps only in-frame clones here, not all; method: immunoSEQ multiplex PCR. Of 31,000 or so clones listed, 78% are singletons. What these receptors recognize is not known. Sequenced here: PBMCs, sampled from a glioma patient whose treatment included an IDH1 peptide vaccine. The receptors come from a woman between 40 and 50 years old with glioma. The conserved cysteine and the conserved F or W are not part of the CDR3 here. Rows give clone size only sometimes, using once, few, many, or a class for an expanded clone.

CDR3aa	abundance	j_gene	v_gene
ASSLATSGGPDTQY	-	TRBJ2-3	TRBV5-6
ASSLGQDTGELF	few	TRBJ2-2	TRBV5-4
ASSIDTGFGTDTQY	-	TRBJ2-3	TRBV19
SVDRVGRGGYT	-	TRBJ1-2	TRBV29-1
ASSQPGLAGSPGELF	-	TRBJ2-2	TRBV4-3
ASSLRGNEQF	-	TRBJ2-1	TRBV27
AWSGGTGWTDTQY	-	TRBJ2-3	TRBV30
ASSSGQGNQPQH	-	TRBJ1-5	TRBV5-1
ASSAWPEGGEQY	-	TRBJ2-7	TRBV9
ASSFGGPFGGYT	-	TRBJ1-2	TRBV6-5
ASSSRDIETQY	-	TRBJ2-5	TRBV7-9
ASSLARGNQPQH	-	TRBJ1-5	TRBV27
ASSQARAGAQETQY	once	TRBJ2-5	TRBV7-6
ASTHPGMGYGYT	-	TRBJ1-2	TRBV7-2
ASSPTGTDTQY	-	TRBJ2-3	TRBV18
ASSYKPDTQY	-	TRBJ2-3	TRBV6-5
ASSPSGGVERTQY	-	TRBJ2-5	TRBV5-1
ASGDPLDPLWSGTEAF	-	TRBJ1-1	TRBV5-8
ASSIKPGAQDEAF	few	TRBJ1-1	TRBV11-2
ASSFDRPNTGELF	-	TRBJ2-2	TRBV5-6
ASSLEPGSYEAF	-	TRBJ1-1	TRBV7-2
ASSQVEGGNQPQH	few	TRBJ1-5	TRBV4-3
ASMLTQAGGTQY	-	TRBJ2-5	TRBV6-1
ASSENPDSSYNEQF	few	TRBJ2-1	TRBV10-1
AWSVNGGADTQY	-	TRBJ2-3	TRBV30
ASSPRGGRWEQY	-	TRBJ2-7	TRBV14
SAPGANGYT	-	TRBJ1-2	TRBV20-1
ASSGGRAVSAYNEQF	-	TRBJ2-1	TRBV7-9
ASSYTEGDMTQY	-	TRBJ2-5	TRBV6-6
ASSEFGRASGYT	-	TRBJ1-2	TRBV2
ASSLPHREQF	once	TRBJ2-1	TRBV7-2
ASSQETGDGYT	-	TRBJ1-2	TRBV4-3
ATSRDGVLMNTEAF	few	TRBJ1-1	TRBV15
ASSWGDRGLGFDNSPLH	-	TRBJ1-6	TRBV5-1
ASSIPIWQGDGYT	-	TRBJ1-2	TRBV11-3
ASSVWADFRDEQF	-	TRBJ2-1	TRBV9
ASSTSAGEESYEQY	-	TRBJ2-7	TRBV27
ASSPANLQRF	-	TRBJ2-1	TRBV19
ASSLNSRLARNEQF	-	TRBJ2-1	TRBV5-8
ASSYPPYEQY	few	TRBJ2-7	TRBV6-5
ASSLGPWAGGDEQY	-	TRBJ2-7	TRBV7-2
ASSRLSDREETQY	few	TRBJ2-5	TRBV5-1
ASSTTGETQY	-	TRBJ2-5	TRBV2
ASLGTVKETQY	-	TRBJ2-5	TRBV2
ASSISGGALDTQY	-	TRBJ2-3	TRBV5-6
ASSLEGSATDTQY	-	TRBJ2-3	TRBV7-9
ASSEGGENTEAF	few	TRBJ1-1	TRBV5-4
ASSIVRDGGLKPQH	-	TRBJ1-5	TRBV19
ASSVNAGKNTEAF	-	TRBJ1-1	TRBV9
ATSPDWETQY	-	TRBJ2-5	TRBV19
ASSYWRGGGSDTQY	-	TRBJ2-3	TRBV6-5
AWGPKPYEQY	-	TRBJ2-7	TRBV30
ASSVPAEGSPLH	-	TRBJ1-6	TRBV2